One sample yielded the 21 T cell receptor beta chains listed below, sequenced in a study of T cell repertoires in cytomegalovirus infection. TCRdb fed the reads into MiXCR, producing one record per CDR3 protein. Of roughly 600,000 distinct CDR3 sequences in the sample, more than 20% were seen once. The sequenced sample was CD8+ T cells from PBMCs. These receptors were collected from a human donor in good health (CMV status not recorded). Some clones in this sample may be carry-over from other donors' samples.

This clonotype was counted a few times. The chain combines TRBV20-1 with TRBJ1-2; 11 bases fit TRBD1. Germline V lookup: CDR1 DFQATT, CDR2 SNEGSKA (reference sequence). The trim removed 0 bases at V and 4 bases at J, leaving 4 bases unmatched. The CDR3 has 15 residues. CDR3 loop: CSAREPDRGLYGYTF. CDR3 coding DNA: TGCAGTGCTAGAGAACCGGACAGGGGGCTCTATGGCTACACCTTC.

This clonotype was recorded a few times. This chain uses TRBV4-3 with TRBJ1-1; D unresolved. V lost 2 bases, J lost 5 bases, and 15 bases lay in between. The CDR3 runs 15 residues. Germline lookup yields CDR1 LGHNA and CDR2 YSLEER. The CDR3 DNA follows: TGCGCCAGCAGCCAATACGACGTAGGAGTGACTGAAGCTTTCTTT. It specifies CASSQYDVGVTEAFF.

This clonotype showed up many times. The chain employs TRBV4-1 and TRBJ2-5; D remains unclear. Germline V gene sequence: CDR1 MGHRA, CDR2 YSYEKL. This CDR3 has 15 amino acids. Between the trimmed V and J ends, which lost 4 bases and 2 bases, there was a span of 14 bases. CDR3 sequence reads: CASSLLDTDQETQYF. CDR3 in DNA: TGCGCCAGCAGCCTCCTCGACACGGATCAAGAGACCCAGTACTTC.

This clonotype was detected many times. The chain has TRBV6-2 or TRBV6-3 and TRBJ2-7; weak D call: TRBD1 (7 bases). Germline V gene lookup returns CDR1 MNHEY and CDR2 SVGEGT. This CDR3 is built from 15 residues. V dropped 8 bases and J dropped 1 base, with 18 bases sitting between them. CDR3 residues: CASGYLRGTSYEQYV. CDR3 nucleotides: TGTGCCAGCGGATACCTCAGGGGGACTTCCTACGAGCAGTACGTC.

The chain links TRBV2 to TRBJ1-5; D is perhaps TRBD1 (6 bases). CDR1 and CDR2 from the germline V gene are SNHLY and FYNNEI. Trimming pared 4 bases from V and 7 bases from J, leaving 11 bases between. The CDR3 is 13 residues long. The CDR3 bases are TGTGCCAGCAGTGGCGGGGGGACACAGCCCCAGCATTTT. Its protein product is CASSGGGTQPQHF.

The rearrangement uses TRBV6-6 and TRBJ2-1, with 10 positions matching TRBD2. The CDR3 sequence is 16 residues long. CDR1 MNHNY and CDR2 SVGAGI come from the germline V gene (reference sequence). After removal of 7 bases from V and 7 bases from J, the junction contained 13 bases not matched to a gene. The CDR3 sequence is CASTPTERGGLNEQFF. In DNA, the CDR3 is TGTGCCAGCACCCCGACCGAGCGGGGGGGCCTGAATGAGCAGTTCTTC.

The gene calls are TRBV29-1 and TRBJ2-7; a possible D gene is TRBD2 (6 bases). From germline, CDR1 is SQVTM and CDR2 ANQGSEA. V was shortened by 3 bases and J by 0 bases, with 9 bases between the two germline ends. This CDR3 comprises 13 residues. Written as DNA, the CDR3 is TGCAGCGTTGAGGGCGGGACCTCCTACGAGCAGTACTTC. This gives the protein CSVEGGTSYEQYF.

Only a few counts were recorded for this clonotype. At one boundary the junction diverges from the germline segment, which might be a read error. The rearrangement links TRBV28 to TRBJ1-1, with 9 bases lining up with TRBD1. The germline gives CDR1 MDHEN, CDR2 SYDVKM. The length of the CDR3 is 12 residues. In DNA form, the CDR3 reads TGTGCCAGCAGCTTCGACAGGGGGGACCTCATGTTT. This sequence encodes CASSFDRGDLMF.

This clonotype was observed a handful of times. The chain carries TRBV13 and TRBJ1-4; D not resolved. The germline gives CDR1 PRHDT, CDR2 FYEKMQ (reference sequence). V lost 3 bases and J 3 bases, leaving 8 bases between the germline ends. The CDR3 length is 14 residues. In DNA form, the CDR3 reads TGTGCCAGCAGCTTTGCTGGGGCTAATGAAAAACTGTTTTTT. This sequence encodes CASSFAGANEKLFF.

The chain combines TRBV7-3 with TRBJ1-1; 12 bases match TRBD1. Looked up from germline, CDR1 is SGHTA and CDR2 is FQGTGA. This CDR3 has 21 amino acids. Trimming at V came to 0 bases and at J to 4 bases, leaving 18 bases not matched to a gene. CDR3 residues: CASSLTWVAAGTGGDGTEAFF. The CDR3 DNA reads as TGTGCCAGCAGCTTAACCTGGGTTGCCGCTGGGACAGGGGGCGATGGCACTGAAGCTTTCTTT.

This clonotype was seen more than once but under ten times. The chain links TRBV12-3 or TRBV12-4 to TRBJ2-1, with 8 bases that match TRBD2. CDR3 length: 16 residues. Trimming at V came to 5 bases and at J to 7 bases, leaving 13 bases not matched to a gene. CDR3 sequence (DNA): TGTGCCAGCAGTGGTGGGGGACTAGTGCCTTTAAATGAGCAGTTCTTC. Its translation: CASSGGGLVPLNEQFF.

This clonotype was counted at least ten times. J is TRBJ1-1 and V is TRBV7-2; no definite D call. The CDR3 is made up of 12 amino acids. The V and J ends lost 5 bases and 1 base respectively, with 5 bases between them. From germline, CDR1 is SGHTA and CDR2 FQGNSA. CDR3 nucleotide sequence: TGTGCCAGCAGCAATAGGAACACTGAAGCTTTCTTT. This gives the protein CASSNRNTEAFF.

The V and J genes are TRBV7-1 and TRBJ1-5, with D hard to call. TRBV7-1 is annotated as an ORF whose role is uncertain. The ends were cut back, 9 bases at V and 3 bases at J, with 9 bases in the middle. This CDR3 comprises 12 residues. The CDR3, as DNA: TGTGCCAGGAGCACTGACAATCAGCCCCAGCATTTT. It encodes CARSTDNQPQHF.

In this sample, this clonotype turned up a few times. The gene calls are TRBV12-3 or TRBV12-4 and TRBJ2-1; the D is unclear. V was clipped by 6 bases and J by 3 bases, with 21 bases between them. The CDR3 is 17 residues long. In nucleotides, the CDR3 is TGTGCCAGCAGCCAAGCTCCCGGCCATCTCCTCTACAATGAGCAGTTCTTC. Its translation is CASSQAPGHLLYNEQFF.

About this clonotype itself: At one boundary the junction diverges from the germline segment, which might be a read error. This rearrangement joins TRBV7-3 to TRBJ2-1; 7 nucleotides match TRBD1. Germline V lookup: CDR1 SGHTA, CDR2 FQGTGA. This CDR3 comprises 18 residues. The CDR3 DNA sequence: TGTGCCAACAGCTTAGGGGGCGTCGGGGCGCCTATCTACAATGAGCAGTTCTTC. Its protein product is CANSLGGVGAPIYNEQFF. The complete variable domain, with remaining parts taken from reference TRBV7-3 and TRBJ2-1, reads GAGVSQTPSNKVTEKGKYVELRCDPISGHTALYWYRQSLGQGPEFLIYFQGTGAADDSGLPNDRFFAVRPEGSVSTLKIQRTERGDSAVYLCANSLGGVGAPIYNEQFFGPGTRLTVL.

This clonotype was counted between two and nine times. The chain couples TRBV20-1 to TRBJ2-1, with a possible D match to TRBD2 (7 bases). V was cut by 1 base and J by 2 bases, with 12 bases left in between. CDR3 size: 15 residues. Germline-derived CDR1 and CDR2 are DFQATT and SNEGSKA (reference sequence). The chain's CDR3 is CSARGGLAAYNEQFF. In DNA, the CDR3 is TGCAGTGCTAGAGGGGGGCTAGCGGCCTACAATGAGCAGTTCTTC.

V and J are TRBV7-2 and TRBJ1-2, with D hard to call. With 4 bases removed from V and 6 bases from J, the gap between germline ends came to 21 bases. The CDR3 loop spans 16 amino acids. In germline, CDR1 is SGHTA, CDR2 FQGNSA. The CDR3 DNA follows: TGTGCCAGCAGCTACCCGACGATCGGCAGGATACATGGCTACACCTTC. Amino acids: CASSYPTIGRIHGYTF. Based on the CDR3 plus reference TRBV7-2 and TRBJ1-2, the full variable domain is GAGVSQSPSNKVTEKGKDVELRCDPISGHTALYWYRQSLGQGLEFLIYFQGNSAPDKSGLPSDRFSAERTGGSVSTLTIQRTQQEDSAVYLCASSYPTIGRIHGYTFGSGTRLTVV.

This clonotype was observed many times. The chain is built from TRBV6-5 and TRBJ2-3; TRBD1 agrees at 9 bases. Germline V gene lookup returns CDR1 MNHEY and CDR2 SVGAGI. The CDR3 loop spans 18 amino acids. V was clipped by 5 bases and J by 2 bases; unmatched bases: 14. CDR3 sequence reads: CASSPFVPQGADTDTQYF. CDR3 coding DNA: TGTGCCAGCAGTCCTTTCGTCCCACAGGGGGCGGACACAGATACGCAGTATTTT.

Regarding this clonotype: This may come from a read error, since a much larger clone is one base off. The V gene is TRBV7-2, the J gene TRBJ2-1; maybe TRBD1 (6 bases). This CDR3 is built from 15 residues. Germline V gene sequence: CDR1 SGHTA, CDR2 FQGNSA. Written as DNA, the CDR3 is TGTGCCAACAGCGTCCGCAGGGGAAGGAACAATGAGCAGTTCTTC. This sequence encodes CANSVRRGRNNEQFF.

Note on this clonotype: A much bigger clone sits one base away, suggesting this may be a read error. J is TRBJ2-1 and V is TRBV7-9; D is possibly TRBD1 (6 bases). Germline V CDR1 and CDR2: SEHNR, FQNEAQ (reference sequence). There are 15 residues in the CDR3. DNA for the CDR3: TGTGTCAGCAGCCCACAGGGTCGCTCCTACAATGAGCAGTTCTTC. It specifies CVSSPQGRSYNEQFF.

This clonotype showed up many times. The chain links TRBV7-2 to TRBJ1-1, with 11 bases lining up with TRBD1. The CDR3 totals 14 residues. V shed 1 base, J shed 6 bases, and the junction held 1 base outside the gene matches. CDR1 is SGHTA, CDR2 FQGNSA, per germline. The CDR3 here is CASSLGTGGSEAFF. CDR3 coding DNA: TGTGCCAGCAGCTTAGGGACAGGGGGCTCTGAAGCTTTCTTT.